The 32 T cell receptor beta chains listed next were all sequenced from one sample in a study of T cell responses to AZD1222 COVID-19 vaccine. Clones were read by immunoSEQ multiplex PCR, and TCRdb kept only the in-frame ones, dropping some. Among 180,000 or so clones listed, 93% were seen once. Here the sequenced sample was peripheral blood, taken on day 0 of AZD1222 vaccination. These receptors were obtained from an adult in good health.

The chain combines TRBV6-5 with TRBJ1-2; 8 bases align to TRBD1. This CDR3 is built from 13 residues. The junction had 8 bases not matched to a gene; V was cut back by 6 bases and J by 8 bases. Germline assignment: CDR1 MNHEY and CDR2 SVGAGI. In nucleotides, the CDR3 is TGTGCCAGCAGGAAACAGGGGGATGTCGGCTACACCTTC. The encoded protein is CASRKQGDVGYTF.

The V and J genes are TRBV19 and TRBJ2-2; D may be TRBD2 (6 bases). Trimming pared 3 bases from V and 5 bases from J, leaving 10 bases between. Germline V CDR1 and CDR2: LNHDA, SQIVND (reference sequence). This CDR3 region has 14 residues. In nucleotides, the CDR3 is TGTGCCAGTAGTATGGGACTGTTGACCGGGGAGCTGTTTTTT. Protein sequence: CASSMGLLTGELFF.

The V call is TRBV19, the J call TRBJ1-2; D may be TRBD1 (6 bases). CDR1 is LNHDA, CDR2 SQIVND, per germline (reference sequence). This CDR3 is 13 amino acids long. Trimming pared 6 bases from V and 6 bases from J, leaving 14 bases between. CDR3: CASSLGGAHGYTF. The CDR3 coding sequence is TGTGCCAGTAGCCTAGGGGGGGCCCATGGCTACACCTTC.

This clone was counted a single time. The V call is TRBV3-1 (or the pseudogene TRBV3-2), the J call TRBJ1-3; 7 bases map to TRBD1. V trimming: 4 bases; J trimming: 5 bases; junction bases outside the gene matches: 5. In germline, CDR1 is LGHDT, CDR2 YNNKEL (reference sequence). This CDR3 is 14 amino acids long. The CDR3: CASSPRDSRNTIYF. CDR3 sequence (DNA): TGTGCCAGCAGCCCAAGGGACAGTCGAAACACCATATATTTT.

The CDR3 DNA follows: TGTGCCAGCAGTTACCACCGGGACTACCCCTCAGTGCAGTATTTT. It encodes CASSYHRDYPSVQYF. The chain joins TRBV6-5 to TRBJ2-3; 7 positions agree with TRBD2. The CDR3 sequence is 15 residues long. CDR1 is MNHEY and CDR2 is SVGAGI in the germline V gene. V gave up 2 bases and J gave up 11 bases; unmatched junction bases: 13.

J is TRBJ2-7 and V is TRBV19, with D unclear. The CDR3 contains 14 residues. Germline loops: CDR1 LNHDA, CDR2 SQIVND (reference sequence). Between the trimmed V and J ends, which lost 10 bases and 5 bases, there was a span of 21 bases. This CDR3 reads CATAPTRSVDEQYF. CDR3 sequence (DNA): TGTGCCACCGCCCCGACTCGATCCGTTGACGAGCAGTACTTC. The whole variable domain, remainder taken from reference TRBV19 and TRBJ2-7, is DGGITQSPKYLFRKEGQNVTLSCEQNLNHDAMYWYRQDPGQGLRLIYYSQIVNDFQKGDIAEGYSVSREKKESFPLTVTSAQKNPTAFYLCATAPTRSVDEQYFGPGTRLTVT.

The chain uses TRBV28 and TRBJ2-1; D is possibly TRBD2 (7 bases). This CDR3 has 16 amino acids. Trimming shortened V by 1 base and J by 7 bases, and 17 bases separated the two germline ends. Germline CDR1 reads MDHEN; CDR2 reads SYDVKM. CDR3 bases: TGTGCCAGCAGTTTATCTGGGGGGGGCGTTCGAAATGAGCAGTTCTTC. Translating gives CASSLSGGGVRNEQFF.

The chain carries TRBV10-3 and TRBJ1-3, with no clear D. Trimming removed 6 bases from V and 0 bases from J, with 6 bases in between. CDR1 and CDR2 from the germline V gene are ENHRY and SYGVKD. The CDR3 sequence is 13 residues long. CDR3 coding DNA: TGTGCCATCAGAGTCCGCTCTGGAAACACCATATATTTT. Amino acid sequence: CAIRVRSGNTIYF.

The chain combines TRBV5-4 with TRBJ1-1; D gene unclear. The CDR3 consists of 14 residues. CDR1 is SGHNT, CDR2 YYREEE, per germline (reference sequence). The V and J ends lost 6 bases and 5 bases respectively, with 17 bases between them. This CDR3 is CASTLGNWETEAFF. The CDR3 DNA is TGTGCCAGCACCCTGGGCAATTGGGAAACTGAAGCTTTCTTT.

The rearrangement links TRBV5-1 to TRBJ2-6, with D possibly matching TRBD1 (5 bases). This CDR3 region has 15 residues. Germline lookup yields CDR1 SGHRS and CDR2 YFSETQ. Trimming pared 5 bases from V and 2 bases from J, leaving 11 bases between. The CDR3 loop is CASSYDRPGANVLTF. The DNA of the CDR3 is TGCGCCAGCAGTTACGACAGACCTGGGGCCAACGTCCTGACTTTC. The variable domain in full, with the rest retrieved from reference TRBV5-1 and TRBJ2-6, is KAGVTQTPRYLIKTRGQQVTLSCSPISGHRSVSWYQQTPGQGLQFLFEYFSETQRNKGNFPGRFSGRQFSNSRSEMNVSTLELGDSALYLCASSYDRPGANVLTFGAGSRLTVL.

This sequence joins TRBV7-2 and TRBJ1-5; D is uncertain. CDR3 length: 16 amino acids. V was shortened by 0 bases and J by 4 bases, with 13 bases between the two germline ends. Germline loops: CDR1 SGHTA, CDR2 FQGNSA. The CDR3 region has the DNA TGTGCCAGCAGCTTAGCGGTGGGATCGCGAAATCAGCCCCAGCATTTT. As protein: CASSLAVGSRNQPQHF.

V and J are TRBV18 and TRBJ1-2, with D hard to call. Trimming left V 0 bases short and J 1 base short, with 9 bases between. The V gene's germline CDR1 is KGHSH and CDR2 LQKENI. The CDR3 sequence is 15 residues long. The CDR3 DNA sequence: TGTGCCAGCTCACCACCGTCGGTCGGTAACTATGGCTACACCTTC. This codes for CASSPPSVGNYGYTF.

The chain combines TRBV5-8 with TRBJ1-5; 9 bases are a match to TRBD1. Germline values: CDR1 SGHTS, CDR2 YDEGEE. Trimming removed 0 bases from V and 5 bases from J; junction bases left unmatched: 6. The CDR3 sequence is 16 residues long. The CDR3, as DNA: TGTGCCAGCAGCTTGGTTGGACAGGGGTCGCATCAGCCCCAGCATTTT. Its translation is CASSLVGQGSHQPQHF.

The V and J genes are TRBV6-5 and TRBJ1-2; 7 bases are a match to TRBD1. The CDR3 has 14 residues. V lost 2 bases and J lost 3; bases outside the gene matches: 3. Germline V gives CDR1 MNHEY, CDR2 SVGAGI. CDR3 DNA sequence: TGTGCCAGCAGTTACGGGACAGCTGACTATGGCTACACCTTC. Its translation: CASSYGTADYGYTF.

The J gene is TRBJ2-3, the V gene TRBV5-8, with TRBD2 matching 12 bases. V was pared by 5 bases and J by 2 bases, with 9 bases of the junction left unmatched. Germline CDR1 and CDR2: SGHTS and YDEGEE. This CDR3 contains 17 residues. Here the CDR3 reads CASRSGRTSGNTDTQYF. CDR3 nucleotide sequence: TGTGCCAGCAGGTCCGGCAGGACTAGCGGGAACACAGATACGCAGTATTTT.

V usage is TRBV5-8 and J usage is TRBJ1-3; D gene uncertain. The CDR3 has 12 residues. Germline V CDR1 and CDR2: SGHTS, YDEGEE. V lost 4 bases and J lost 2, with 4 bases in between. The CDR3 protein is CASSLTGNTIYF. In DNA form, the CDR3 reads TGTGCCAGCAGCCTAACTGGAAACACCATATATTTT.

The chain combines TRBV5-1 with TRBJ2-5; 9 bases match TRBD1. The J segment lost 1 base and the V segment lost 2 bases, leaving 3 bases of the junction unmatched. CDR1 and CDR2 from the germline V gene are SGHRS and YFSETQ. The CDR3 is 15 residues long. In DNA, the CDR3 is TGCGCCAGCAGCTTCGGACAGGGGACCCAAGAGACCCAGTACTTC. Its protein is CASSFGQGTQETQYF.

The J gene is TRBJ1-3, the V gene TRBV5-1; 7 bases map to TRBD1. Losses at the gene ends were 3 bases for V and 2 bases for J; bases not matched to a gene: 5. The CDR3 is 15 amino acids. CDR1 and CDR2 (germline): SGHRS, YFSETQ. The CDR3 DNA is TGCGCCAGCAGCTGGCAGGGGGTTGCTGGAAACACCATATATTTT. It is translated as CASSWQGVAGNTIYF. Together with reference TRBV5-1 and TRBJ1-3, the CDR3 gives the full variable domain: KAGVTQTPRYLIKTRGQQVTLSCSPISGHRSVSWYQQTPGQGLQFLFEYFSETQRNKGNFPGRFSGRQFSNSRSEMNVSTLELGDSALYLCASSWQGVAGNTIYFGEGSWLTVV.

This clone was detected once. Written as DNA, the CDR3 is TGTGCCAGCAGTTTAGGCGCCGACATTCAGTACTTC. Translated, it gives CASSLGADIQYF. The chain uses TRBV12-3 or TRBV12-4 and TRBJ2-4; D is unresolved. The CDR3 covers 12 residues. Trimming took 1 base from V and 8 from J, leaving 6 bases between them.

This chain links TRBV24-1 with TRBJ1-5; D call uncertain. Trimming removed 3 bases from V and 0 bases from J, with 5 bases in between. The CDR3 is made up of 14 amino acids. The germline gives CDR1 KGHDR, CDR2 SFDVKD. In nucleotides, the CDR3 is TGTGCCACCAGTGATGACTATAGCAATCAGCCCCAGCATTTT. Residues: CATSDDYSNQPQHF.

This clone has a single count. The rearrangement joins TRBV7-9 to TRBJ2-1; TRBD2 might be the D (5 bases). The germline V gene has CDR1 SEHNR and CDR2 FQNEAQ (reference sequence). The CDR3 is made up of 16 amino acids. V was clipped by 2 bases and J by 1 base, with 12 bases between them. Here the CDR3 DNA reads TGTGCCAGCAGCTTAATAACGACGGGGTCCTACAATGAGCAGTTCTTC. Translating it yields CASSLITTGSYNEQFF.

V gene TRBV4-1 combines with J gene TRBJ2-2, with TRBD2 matching over 11 bases. J was trimmed by 4 bases and V by 3 bases; bases with no gene match: 10. The CDR3 runs 18 residues. CDR1 is MGHRA and CDR2 is YSYEKL in the germline V gene. This CDR3 is CASSQFSGGARVTGELFF. For the CDR3, the DNA is TGCGCCAGCAGCCAGTTTAGCGGGGGGGCTAGGGTCACCGGGGAGCTGTTTTTT.

The chain combines TRBV7-9 with TRBJ2-1; TRBD2 matches 9 bases. The germline V gene encodes CDR1 SEHNR and CDR2 FQNEAQ (reference sequence). This CDR3 has 17 residues. The V gene end was trimmed by 4 bases and the J gene end by 3 bases; junction bases not matched to a gene: 10. CDR3 sequence reads: CASSSPSVSGSYNEQFF. CDR3 sequence (DNA): TGTGCCAGCAGCTCCCCCAGTGTTAGCGGGAGCTACAATGAGCAGTTCTTC.

J is TRBJ1-1 and V is TRBV6-5; TRBD1 might be the D (5 bases). With 7 bases removed from V and 3 bases from J, the gap between germline ends came to 9 bases. Looked up from germline, CDR1 is MNHEY and CDR2 is SVGAGI. The CDR3 loop spans 12 amino acids. The CDR3 reads CASTSGYTEAFF. The CDR3 bases are TGTGCCAGCACCTCAGGGTACACTGAAGCTTTCTTT.

This chain connects TRBV2 to TRBJ1-1; D is ambiguous. The CDR3 runs 14 residues. Trimming cost V 5 bases and J 0 bases, with 10 bases left between them. The germline V gene has CDR1 SNHLY and CDR2 FYNNEI. For the CDR3, the DNA is TGTGCCAGCAGTTTTGAGGGCTTGAACACTGAAGCTTTCTTT. It codes for CASSFEGLNTEAFF.

The chain uses TRBV19 and TRBJ1-2; 7 bases match TRBD1. Germline assignment: CDR1 LNHDA and CDR2 SQIVND (reference sequence). The V segment lost 5 bases and the J segment 14 bases; nucleotides outside the gene matches: 8. There are 11 residues in the CDR3. The CDR3 DNA sequence: TGTGCCAGTAGTTTAGGACAGGTCGGAACCTTC. Its translation: CASSLGQVGTF. Based on the CDR3 plus reference TRBV19 and TRBJ1-2, the full variable domain is DGGITQSPKYLFRKEGQNVTLSCEQNLNHDAMYWYRQDPGQGLRLIYYSQIVNDFQKGDIAEGYSVSREKKESFPLTVTSAQKNPTAFYLCASSLGQVGTFGSGTRLTVV.

The V gene is TRBV6-1, the J gene TRBJ2-1, with TRBD2 matching 9 bases. V shed 0 bases, J shed 3 bases, and the junction held 12 bases outside the gene matches. Germline CDR1 reads MNHNS; CDR2 reads SASEGT. The CDR3 is made up of 19 amino acids. CDR3 protein: CASSEAVRVGREGYNEQFF. CDR3 in DNA: TGTGCCAGCAGTGAAGCAGTCAGGGTAGGGCGGGAGGGCTACAATGAGCAGTTCTTC.

The chain recombines TRBV6-4 with TRBJ1-3, with 7 positions matching TRBD1. Germline V lookup: CDR1 MRHNA, CDR2 SNTAGT. After removal of 10 bases from V and 0 bases from J, the junction contained 15 bases not matched to a gene. The CDR3 has 17 amino acids. In nucleotides, the CDR3 is TGTGCCACCCCCCCCACAACAGGGGTCCTCTCTGGAAACACCATATATTTT. This gives the protein CATPPTTGVLSGNTIYF.

The chain is built from TRBV5-1 and TRBJ2-5, with TRBD2 matching over 10 bases. The CDR3 runs to 14 residues. Germline assignment: CDR1 SGHRS and CDR2 YFSETQ. V trimming: 1 base; J trimming: 7 bases; junction bases outside the gene matches: 4. For the CDR3, the DNA is TGCGCCAGCAGCTTGACTAGCGGGGAAGGGACCCAGTACTTC. Residues: CASSLTSGEGTQYF.

This clone was seen just once. This sequence joins TRBV25-1 and TRBJ1-1, with D perhaps matching TRBD1 (5 bases). Between the trimmed V and J ends, which lost 2 bases and 4 bases, there was a span of 17 bases. Germline V gives CDR1 MGHDK, CDR2 SYGVNS. The CDR3 runs 16 residues. The CDR3: CASSEKTGPLFTEAFF. The CDR3 DNA reads as TGTGCCAGCAGTGAAAAAACAGGCCCTCTTTTCACTGAAGCTTTCTTT.

The V call is TRBV3-1 (or the pseudogene TRBV3-2), the J call TRBJ2-7, with TRBD1 matching over 10 bases. This CDR3 comprises 14 residues. V lost 4 bases and J lost 5; bases outside the gene matches: 5. Germline-derived CDR1 and CDR2 are LGHDT and YNNKEL (reference sequence). The CDR3 spells CASSRRQGADEQYF. The CDR3 region has the DNA TGTGCCAGCAGCCGCCGACAGGGGGCTGACGAGCAGTACTTC.

The chain employs TRBV7-6 and TRBJ2-1, with D possibly matching TRBD2 (5 bases). This CDR3 comprises 16 residues. Germline V gene lookup returns CDR1 SGHVS and CDR2 FNYEAQ. V lost 5 bases, J lost 2 bases, and 16 bases lay in between. DNA for the CDR3: TGTGCCAGCAGCGAGAGGACTGCCCAGGCCTACAATGAGCAGTTCTTC. Translated: CASSERTAQAYNEQFF.